These 14 T cell receptor beta chains came from one sample sequenced in a study of T cell repertoires in cytomegalovirus infection. Which antigens these TCRs recognize remains unknown. TCRdb processed the reads anew with MiXCR; each CDR3 protein has one entry. Of about 920,000 distinct CDR3 sequences in the sample, roughly 30% are singletons; the top ten hold 11% to 15%. This specimen consisted of cultured CD8+ T cells from PBMCs, obtained from culture after CMV antigen stimulation. These receptors were taken from a human donor in good health (CMV status not recorded). Some clones in this sample may be carry-over from other donors' samples.

The chain's CDR3 is CASSFRPSTDTQYF. The CDR3 DNA sequence: TGTGCCAGCAGCTTCAGGCCTAGCACAGATACGCAGTATTTT. V and J are TRBV7-8 and TRBJ2-3; no clear D. The V and J ends lost 3 bases and 0 bases respectively, with 7 bases between them. The CDR3 covers 14 residues. CDR1 is SGHVS, CDR2 FQNEAQ, per germline. The full variable domain, its missing parts supplied by reference TRBV7-8 and TRBJ2-3, is GAGVSQSPRYKVAKRGQDVALRCDPISGHVSLFWYQQALGQGPEFLTYFQNEAQLDKSGLPSDRFFAERPEGSVSTLKIQRTQQEDSAVYLCASSFRPSTDTQYFGPGTRLTVL.

This clonotype showed up just a few times. The chain combines TRBV6-4 with TRBJ2-4; either TRBD1 or TRBD2 may supply D (5 bases each). Per germline, CDR1 MRHNA and CDR2 SNTAGT. The CDR3 runs 17 residues. Trimming left V 4 bases short and J 0 bases short, with 16 bases between. The CDR3 loop reads CASSGSRGRGAKNIQYF. In DNA form, the CDR3 reads TGTGCCAGCAGTGGGTCGAGGGGTCGGGGAGCCAAAAACATTCAGTACTTC.

The chain joins TRBV28 to TRBJ2-1; 12 bases fit TRBD2. This CDR3 has 16 residues. CDR1 is MDHEN, CDR2 SYDVKM, per germline. J lost 6 bases, V lost 1 base, and 4 bases had no gene match. The CDR3 sequence is CASSLLTSGGPNEQFF. The CDR3 DNA reads TGTGCCAGCAGTTTATTGACTAGCGGGGGACCCAATGAGCAGTTCTTC.

This chain joins TRBV6-5 and TRBJ2-6, with D maybe TRBD1 (6 bases). CDR1 MNHEY and CDR2 SVGAGI come from the germline V gene. The CDR3 has 15 residues. With 10 bases removed from V and 0 bases from J, the gap between germline ends came to 13 bases. This CDR3 reads CATGHRDSGANVLTF. The CDR3 coding sequence is TGTGCCACAGGACACAGGGACTCTGGGGCCAACGTCCTGACTTTC.

The chain couples TRBV15 to TRBJ2-7, with D maybe TRBD1 (7 bases). The CDR3 loop spans 15 amino acids. Germline V gene lookup returns CDR1 LNHNV and CDR2 YYDKDF (reference sequence). V was pared by 0 bases and J by 4 bases, with 13 bases between. This chain's CDR3 is CATSREGGGAYEQYF. Written as DNA, the CDR3 is TGTGCCACCAGCAGAGAAGGAGGGGGCGCTTACGAGCAGTACTTC.

The chain combines TRBV13 with TRBJ1-4, with TRBD1 matching over 10 bases. This CDR3 has 17 residues. Germline loops: CDR1 PRHDT, CDR2 FYEKMQ (reference sequence). Trimming cost V 5 bases and J 8 bases; bases outside gene matches: 14. As DNA, the CDR3 is TGTGCCAGCAGCGTCGCCCGGGGGGGACAGGGGCGAGAAAAACTGTTTTTT. Amino acid sequence: CASSVARGGQGREKLFF.

V gene TRBV7-6 combines with J gene TRBJ2-1; the D call may be TRBD1 or TRBD2 (5 bases each). Trimming removed 3 bases at V and 4 bases at J, with 13 bases between. The CDR3 has 15 amino acids. CDR1 is SGHVS and CDR2 is FNYEAQ in the germline V gene. The CDR3 region is CASSLGRDPYNEQFF. CDR3 bases: TGTGCCAGCAGCTTGGGACGGGATCCATACAATGAGCAGTTCTTC.

The CDR3 spells CASFAPSNTGELFF. For the CDR3, the DNA is TGTGCCAGCTTCGCCCCTTCCAACACCGGGGAGCTGTTTTTT. The chain recombines TRBV7-6 with TRBJ2-2; unclear D gene. The germline V and J ends were trimmed by 8 bases and 2 bases, with 12 bases remaining between them. The germline gives CDR1 SGHVS, CDR2 FNYEAQ. This CDR3 comprises 14 residues.

J is TRBJ1-1 and V is TRBV9; 10 bases are shared with TRBD1. Germline CDR1 and CDR2: SGDLS and YYNGEE. The ends lost 7 bases at V and 11 bases at J; junction bases unmatched: 8. The CDR3 is 12 residues long. CDR3 DNA sequence: TGTGCCAGCGGGGGACAGGGGCGGGAGGCTTTCTTT. Its translation: CASGGQGREAFF.

The chain recombines TRBV3-1 with TRBJ2-1; 9 nucleotides line up with TRBD1. Germline CDR1 LGHDT, CDR2 YNNKEL (reference sequence). The CDR3 consists of 17 residues. Unmatched junction bases numbered 8, after V lost 0 bases and J lost 5 bases. CDR3 in DNA: TGTGCCAGCAGCCAAGATCCCCGACAGGGGGGAGACAATGAGCAGTTCTTC. It encodes CASSQDPRQGGDNEQFF.

The J gene is TRBJ2-5, the V gene TRBV6-8; the D gene is possibly TRBD1 (5 bases). This CDR3 has 15 amino acids. V was clipped by 0 bases and J by 5 bases, with 13 bases between them. The germline gives CDR1 MNHGY, CDR2 SAAAGT. Here the CDR3 reads CASSYSAGFGETQYF. The CDR3 nucleotides are TGTGCCAGCAGTTACTCTGCAGGGTTTGGGGAGACCCAGTACTTC.

The V call is TRBV15, the J call TRBJ2-3; the D call may be TRBD1 or TRBD2 (6 bases each). Per germline, CDR1 LNHNV and CDR2 YYDKDF (reference sequence). V gave up 3 bases and J gave up 2 bases, with 12 bases separating them. The CDR3 covers 15 residues. The CDR3 reads CATSSKRGLTDTQYF. CDR3 coding DNA: TGTGCCACCAGCAGTAAACGGGGGCTCACAGATACGCAGTATTTT.

The rearrangement uses TRBV27 and TRBJ2-3, with 7 bases matching TRBD1. With 4 bases clipped from V and 2 bases from J, the junction kept 6 bases outside the gene matches. The CDR3 is 15 residues long. The germline V gene has CDR1 MNHEY and CDR2 SMNVEV (reference sequence). CDR3 nucleotides: TGTGCCAGCAGTTATATCAGGGGGTACACAGATACGCAGTATTTT. This translates into CASSYIRGYTDTQYF.

This clonotype was found a few times. This chain links TRBV6-6 with TRBJ1-5; a weak D match, TRBD1 (5 bases). V lost 0 bases, J lost 6 bases, and 12 bases lay in between. Germline CDR1 MNHNY, CDR2 SVGAGI (reference sequence). This CDR3 is 15 amino acids long. The CDR3 DNA reads TGTGCCAGCAGTTACTCTCCAGGGAGAGTTCAGCCCCAGCATTTT. It codes for CASSYSPGRVQPQHF.